This TCR beta chain appears in the sequencing data of a study of OX40 agonist ivuxolimab in advanced cancers. Across the study: The study treated patients with ivuxolimab, an agonistic anti-OX40 (CD134) antibody. Hepatocellular carcinoma, melanoma, renal cell or head and neck cancer was diagnosed in the dose-escalation patients. Mean age around 64 years, range about 20 to 79; approximately 83% male. General observations from the study: At 0.1 to 3.0 mg/kg and by week 6, CD4+ and CD8+ T cells in the blood had expanded clonally.

This clone was observed once. Its antigen is unidentified. The repertoire was sequenced with immunoSEQ multiplex PCR; TCRdb's copy has only in-frame clones and lacks some. The data show more than 35,000 clones, around 80% seen once. V was pared by 5 bases and J by 5 bases, with 18 bases between. CDR1 is SGHNT and CDR2 is YENEEA in the germline V gene. The length of the CDR3 is 15 residues. This receptor was taken from an adult with an advanced solid tumor such as melanoma, head and neck, liver or kidney cancer. The chain couples TRBV11-3 to TRBJ2-5; D tentatively fits TRBD1 or TRBD2 (5 bases each). The specimen was CD4+ or CD8+ T cells sorted from blood, collected in a trial of the OX40 agonist ivuxolimab. CDR3 bases: TGTGCCAGCAGCCCTTCCGTTGGGGGAGAGGAGACCCAGTACTTC. This translates into CASSPSVGGEETQYF.